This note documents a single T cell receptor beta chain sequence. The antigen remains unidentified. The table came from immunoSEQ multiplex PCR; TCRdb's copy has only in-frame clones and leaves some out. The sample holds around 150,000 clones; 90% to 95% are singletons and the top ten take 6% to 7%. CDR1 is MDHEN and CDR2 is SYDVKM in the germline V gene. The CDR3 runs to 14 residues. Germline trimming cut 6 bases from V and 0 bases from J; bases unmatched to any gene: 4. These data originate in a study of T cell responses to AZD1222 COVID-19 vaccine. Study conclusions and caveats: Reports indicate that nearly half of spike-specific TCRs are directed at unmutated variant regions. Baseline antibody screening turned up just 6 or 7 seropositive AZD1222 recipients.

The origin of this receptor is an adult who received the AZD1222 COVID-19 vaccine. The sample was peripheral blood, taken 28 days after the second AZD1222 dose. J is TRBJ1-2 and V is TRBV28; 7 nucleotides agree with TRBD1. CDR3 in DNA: TGTGCCAGCAGCAGGGGGGATTCTAACTATGGCTACACCTTC. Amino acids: CASSRGDSNYGYTF.